These 32 T cell receptor beta chains originate from one sample sequenced in a study of blood T cells in healthy people across ages (dated by TCRdb to 2014 to 2015). Library construction relied on 5' RACE. The data were produced on an Illumina HiSeq 2500. A second 7 to 11 cycle PCR used a sample-barcoded 5' primer and a J-beta primer mix. TCRdb's own reprocessing of the public reads used fastp at Q25 and MiXCR and kept productive beta chains. One record per CDR3 amino acid sequence lists the most common genes and DNA. The sample has 1.5 million to 2 million distinct CDR3 sequences on record, less than 50% of them singletons. The ten largest clonotypes hold less than 2.5% of the sample. The sample taken for sequencing was blood. Receptors were obtained from a middle-aged woman in good health.

The chain links TRBV4-2 to TRBJ1-2; D is unresolved. Germline CDR1 reads LGHNA; CDR2 reads YNFKEQ. The V end was cut by 0 bases, the J end by 3 bases, with 8 bases between. This CDR3 comprises 14 residues. CDR3 region: CASSQEQNYYGYTF. In DNA, the CDR3 is TGTGCCAGCAGCCAAGAACAGAACTACTATGGCTACACCTTC.

This chain uses TRBV6-2 or TRBV6-3 with TRBJ2-1, with D tentatively TRBD1 or TRBD2 (5 bases each). Trimming removed 6 bases at V and 10 bases at J, with 13 bases between. There are 12 residues in the CDR3. Looked up from germline, CDR1 is MNHEY and CDR2 is SVGEGT. The CDR3 reads CASRHGDGEQFF. The CDR3 DNA reads as TGTGCCAGCAGGCATGGGGACGGGGAGCAGTTCTTC.

In nucleotides, the CDR3 is TGCGCCAGCAGACGCACCCCGTATGGCCCCCTAAGTGAGCAGTTCTTC. Amino acids: CASRRTPYGPLSEQFF. The V call is TRBV4-3, the J call TRBJ2-1; D uncertain. CDR3 size: 16 residues. Germline CDR1 reads LGHNA; CDR2 reads YSLEER. Trimming left V 6 bases short and J 9 bases short, with 24 bases between.

The sample holds many counts of this clonotype. Germline is not matched at one junction end, which may reflect a read error. The CDR3 protein is CASSLDTDTQYF. The CDR3 DNA reads as TGCGCCAGCAGCTTGGATACAGATACGCAGTATTTT. The V call is TRBV7-2, the J call TRBJ2-3, with no clear D. The CDR3 totals 12 residues. Germline CDR1 and CDR2: SGHTA and FQGNSA. The entire variable domain, with the rest obtained from reference TRBV7-2 and TRBJ2-3, is as follows: GAGVSQSPSNKVTEKGKDVELRCDPISGHTALYWYRQSLGQGLEFLIYFQGNSAPDKSGLPSDRFSAERTGGSVSTLTIQRTQQEDSAVYLCASSLDTDTQYFGPGTRLTVL.

The chain uses TRBV10-3 and TRBJ2-7; the D gene is possibly TRBD1 (6 bases). The V gene lost 3 bases and the J gene lost 3 bases, with 12 bases spanning the gap. CDR3 length: 14 residues. Germline loops: CDR1 ENHRY, CDR2 SYGVKD. CDR3 sequence: CAISEQGPDYEQYF. The CDR3, as DNA: TGTGCCATCAGTGAACAGGGCCCCGACTACGAGCAGTACTTC.

The CDR3 is CASSRNRTSGGINEQFF. The CDR3, as DNA: TGTGCCAGCAGCCGGAATAGGACTAGCGGGGGGATCAATGAGCAGTTCTTC. The chain links TRBV12-3 or TRBV12-4 to TRBJ2-1; 14 bases agree with TRBD2. The CDR3 length is 17 residues. The V segment lost 6 bases and the J segment 6 bases; nucleotides outside the gene matches: 10.

The genes are TRBV19 and TRBJ2-3; 7 bases fit TRBD1. Germline V gene lookup returns CDR1 LNHDA and CDR2 SQIVND (reference sequence). This CDR3 is 16 amino acids long. V lost 3 bases and J lost 0; bases outside the gene matches: 6. In DNA form, the CDR3 reads TGTGCCAGTAGTATGGGGGACAGACTAAGCACAGATACGCAGTATTTT. This encodes CASSMGDRLSTDTQYF.

The V and J genes are TRBV10-3 and TRBJ1-2; 8 nucleotides align to TRBD1. The germline V gene encodes CDR1 ENHRY and CDR2 SYGVKD. This CDR3 spans 18 amino acids. The V segment lost 0 bases and the J segment 1 base; nucleotides outside the gene matches: 10. CDR3 in amino acids: CAISESRDRTEINYGYTF. The CDR3 bases are TGTGCCATCAGTGAGTCGAGGGACAGGACGGAAATTAACTATGGCTACACCTTC.

The J gene is TRBJ2-4, the V gene TRBV5-1; D not resolved. The last part of the DNA fits TRBJ2-7 better; the J call may be wrong. CDR1 and CDR2 (germline): SGHRS, YFSETQ. This CDR3 region has 12 residues. The CDR3 DNA reads TGCGCCAATAGGACCATGTACGACGAGCAGTACTTC. It is translated as CANRTMYDEQYF.

This clonotype was detected many times. The genes are TRBV12-3 or TRBV12-4 and TRBJ2-7, with a tentative D call TRBD1 (6 bases). The CDR3 covers 12 residues. The germline V and J ends were trimmed by 6 bases and 3 bases, with 9 bases remaining between them. CDR3 loop: CASSPGDYEQYF. The CDR3 DNA reads as TGTGCCAGCAGCCCAGGGGACTACGAGCAGTACTTC.

This clonotype has only a few counts. This chain joins TRBV25-1 and TRBJ1-2; 11 bases agree with TRBD1. Germline V lookup: CDR1 MGHDK, CDR2 SYGVNS. V trimming: 6 bases; J trimming: 4 bases; junction bases outside the gene matches: 10. The CDR3 is 16 amino acids. The CDR3 here is CASRGDRGYLGYGYTF. CDR3 DNA: TGTGCCAGCAGGGGGGACAGGGGGTACCTCGGCTATGGCTACACCTTC.

This rearrangement joins TRBV3-1 to TRBJ2-7, with TRBD1 matching over 7 bases. This CDR3 spans 15 amino acids. In germline, CDR1 is LGHDT, CDR2 YNNKEL (reference sequence). Germline trimming cut 4 bases from V and 2 bases from J; bases unmatched to any gene: 8. The CDR3 loop is CASSPTGQATYEQYF. DNA for the CDR3: TGTGCCAGCAGCCCTACCGGACAGGCTACCTACGAGCAGTACTTC.

The rearrangement uses TRBV25-1 and TRBJ1-5; D is ambiguous. V dropped 4 bases and J dropped 0 bases, with 13 bases sitting between them. Germline-derived CDR1 and CDR2 are MGHDK and SYGVNS. The CDR3 has 16 amino acids. Here the CDR3 reads CASSAEGPDSNQPQHF. The CDR3 bases are TGTGCCAGCAGTGCAGAGGGTCCAGATAGCAATCAGCCCCAGCATTTT.

This clonotype appeared a few times. The chain links TRBV6-2 or TRBV6-3 to TRBJ2-7; D gene ambiguous. The CDR3 covers 11 residues. Germline assignment: CDR1 MNHEY and CDR2 SVGEGT. The V end lost 2 bases, the J end lost 7 bases, and 6 bases lay between the germline ends. The CDR3 coding sequence is TGTGCCAGCAGTTACGCGGAAGAGCAGTACTTC. As protein: CASSYAEEQYF.

J is TRBJ1-2 and V is TRBV29-1; D ambiguous. The V gene's germline CDR1 is SQVTM and CDR2 ANQGSEA. CDR3 length: 11 residues. Trimming shortened V by 7 bases and J by 7 bases, and 13 bases separated the two germline ends. The CDR3 bases are TGCAGCGCCGATGCCTCCCCTGGCTACACCTTC. Its translation: CSADASPGYTF.

The chain has TRBV29-1 and TRBJ1-1; D not resolved. There are 12 residues in the CDR3. V was pared by 7 bases and J by 5 bases, with 14 bases between. Germline V gives CDR1 SQVTM, CDR2 ANQGSEA. Here the CDR3 DNA reads TGCAGCGGGCAAGCCGTGAGTACTGAAGCTTTCTTT. Translated, it gives CSGQAVSTEAFF.

In DNA form, the CDR3 reads TGTGCCAGCAGCGTAGCTCTCGGGGGTTATGAGCAGTTCTTC. As protein: CASSVALGGYEQFF. V is TRBV9 and J is TRBJ2-1; a possible D gene is TRBD2 (6 bases). V lost 0 bases and J lost 8, with 12 bases in between. CDR3 length: 14 amino acids. In germline, CDR1 is SGDLS, CDR2 YYNGEE.

The rearrangement uses TRBV20-1 and TRBJ2-4, with D maybe TRBD2 (6 bases). V was shortened by 6 bases and J by 3 bases, with 18 bases between the two germline ends. CDR1 is DFQATT and CDR2 is SNEGSKA in the germline V gene (reference sequence). The CDR3 totals 15 residues. CDR3 DNA: TGCAGTGCGGACCCCTTCCTGGGGGGCAAAAACATTCAGTACTTC. As protein: CSADPFLGGKNIQYF.

J is TRBJ2-7 and V is TRBV6-1; TRBD1 matches at 9 bases. Germline assignment: CDR1 MNHNS and CDR2 SASEGT. The CDR3 has 14 residues. Trimming removed 7 bases from V and 6 bases from J; junction bases left unmatched: 10. CDR3 in DNA: TGTGCCAGCATACAGGGGGCCATACAAGGCGAGCAGTACTTC. Amino acids: CASIQGAIQGEQYF.

J is TRBJ2-7 and V is TRBV7-2, with D perhaps TRBD1 (6 bases). The J call may be wrong; the DNA end is better matched by TRBJ2-5. The CDR3 consists of 15 residues. Germline loops: CDR1 SGHTA, CDR2 FQGNSA. CDR3 in amino acids: CASSSRQVGTETQYF. The CDR3 DNA reads as TGTGCCAGCAGCTCCCGACAGGTGGGGACGGAGACCCAGTACTTC.

The rearrangement uses TRBV27 and TRBJ2-3; D might be TRBD2 (5 bases). V lost 1 base, J lost 5 bases, and 13 bases lay in between. The germline V gene has CDR1 MNHEY and CDR2 SMNVEV (reference sequence). This CDR3 is 15 amino acids long. The CDR3 DNA is TGTGCCAGCAGTTTATTAGGAGCGGCACGAGATACGCAGTATTTT. Its protein is CASSLLGAARDTQYF.

This clonotype showed up just a few times. The rearrangement links TRBV5-1 to TRBJ1-2; D gene ambiguous. The CDR3 runs 15 residues. Germline V CDR1 and CDR2: SGHRS, YFSETQ. V gave up 4 bases and J gave up 2 bases, with 15 bases separating them. CDR3 coding DNA: TGCGCCAGCAGCGGAGCCGGTCCGGGGAACTATGGCTACACCTTC. This codes for CASSGAGPGNYGYTF.

This clonotype has at least ten counts. This chain uses TRBV4-1 with TRBJ2-7; 9 bases fit TRBD1. Germline lookup yields CDR1 MGHRA and CDR2 YSYEKL. Trimming took 5 bases from V and 0 from J; bases not matched to a gene: 5. CDR3 length: 15 residues. The CDR3 sequence: CASSFGQGSSYEQYF. The CDR3 coding sequence is TGCGCCAGCAGCTTTGGACAGGGGAGCTCCTACGAGCAGTACTTC.

This clonotype was observed a few times. The rearrangement uses TRBV5-1 and TRBJ2-3; D possibly corresponds to TRBD2 (6 bases). This CDR3 is 14 amino acids long. The germline CDR1 and CDR2 sequences are SGHRS and YFSETQ. The ends were cut back, 0 bases at V and 6 bases at J, with 11 bases in the middle. The CDR3 coding sequence is TGCGCCAGCAGCTTGGTAATGGGGAGGGATACGCAGTATTTT. This codes for CASSLVMGRDTQYF.

In its sample, this clonotype was seen once. The V and J genes are TRBV12-3 or TRBV12-4 and TRBJ2-3; 11 bases are a match to TRBD2. The CDR3 runs 15 residues. V gave up 6 bases and J gave up 3 bases; unmatched junction bases: 5. The CDR3: CASRFTSGGTDTQYF. DNA of the CDR3: TGTGCCAGCAGGTTCACTAGCGGGGGAACAGATACGCAGTATTTT.

The chain employs TRBV5-1 and TRBJ2-1; 10 bases map to TRBD2. The junction had 10 bases not matched to a gene; V was cut back by 4 bases and J by 6 bases. CDR1 is SGHRS, CDR2 YFSETQ, per germline. This CDR3 is built from 16 residues. The CDR3 nucleotides are TGCGCCAGCAGCGCGGAAGGACTAGCGGTACGCAATGAGCAGTTCTTC. Its translation: CASSAEGLAVRNEQFF.

The chain employs TRBV10-3 and TRBJ2-5, with 8 bases matching TRBD1. The CDR3 is 15 residues long. With 6 bases clipped from V and 0 bases from J, the junction kept 6 bases outside the gene matches. Germline CDR1 ENHRY, CDR2 SYGVKD. The CDR3 DNA sequence: TGTGCCATCAGGGCAGGGGGCGCCAACCAAGAGACCCAGTACTTC. This gives the protein CAIRAGGANQETQYF.

This clonotype was observed at least ten times. The chain links TRBV29-1 to TRBJ2-7, with 8 positions matching TRBD1. Germline values: CDR1 SQVTM, CDR2 ANQGSEA. The CDR3 covers 13 residues. The junction had 7 bases not matched to a gene; V was cut back by 6 bases and J by 3 bases. This chain's CDR3 is CSVRTGGGYEQYF. In DNA, the CDR3 is TGCAGCGTCCGAACAGGGGGTGGCTACGAGCAGTACTTC.

J is TRBJ2-1 and V is TRBV6-5; TRBD2 agrees at 12 bases. Germline V gene data show CDR1 as MNHEY and CDR2 as SVGAGI. The CDR3 consists of 15 residues. V lost 6 bases and J lost 4; bases outside the gene matches: 4. The CDR3 reads CASRVTSGGYNEQFF. Here the CDR3 DNA reads TGTGCCAGCAGGGTGACTAGCGGGGGATACAATGAGCAGTTCTTC.

The chain joins TRBV20-1 to TRBJ2-1; D remains unclear. Germline V lookup: CDR1 DFQATT, CDR2 SNEGSKA (reference sequence). This CDR3 is built from 13 residues. Trimming shortened V by 3 bases and J by 7 bases, and 13 bases separated the two germline ends. CDR3 nucleotide sequence: TGCAGTGCTAGTATCCAGGTTAAAAATGAGCAGTTCTTC. It codes for CSASIQVKNEQFF.

The chain recombines TRBV11-2 with TRBJ2-7, with a weak D call TRBD2 (6 bases). The germline V gene encodes CDR1 SGHAT and CDR2 FQNNGV. This CDR3 comprises 15 residues. Trimming took 2 bases from V and 7 from J, leaving 18 bases between them. DNA for the CDR3: TGTGCCAGCAGCTTATCGGGCTGGGGGGTGAGGGAGCAGTACTTC. Protein sequence: CASSLSGWGVREQYF.

The V and J genes are TRBV7-2 and TRBJ2-4, with TRBD1 matching 9 bases. The V and J ends lost 4 bases and 9 bases, in that order; junction bases with no gene match: 4. The germline V gene encodes CDR1 SGHTA and CDR2 FQGNSA. The CDR3 consists of 13 residues. CDR3 sequence (DNA): TGTGCCAGCAGCTCCCGGACAGGGGCCATTCAGTACTTC. This gives the protein CASSSRTGAIQYF.